Listed below are T cell receptor beta chains from one sample, sequenced in a study of T-cell reconstitution after alpha-beta-depleted transplantation in children. TCRdb re-called the PCR reads through MiXCR, storing one row per CDR3 protein. The sample includes 55,000 to 90,000 distinct CDR3 sequences, roughly 4.4% of them seen just once. The sample consisted of PBMCs, mostly from graft donor cells, taken 180 days after TCRalphabeta/CD19-depleted stem cell transplant. Every receptor here comes from a boy younger than two who had a stem cell transplant for acute myeloid leukemia, so the T cells may come from the graft donor. CDR3s include the opening cysteine and the closing phenylalanine or tryptophan. Each record gives: CDR3 length, J gene, D gene, V gene, CDR3 protein. D genes are given only for firm matches.

length: 15
J: TRBJ2-6
D: -
V: TRBV5-1
CDR3: CASSGGSSGANVLTF

length: 15
J: TRBJ2-3
D: TRBD1
V: TRBV19
CDR3: CATRQGRTTSDTQYF

length: 16
J: TRBJ1-2
D: TRBD1
V: TRBV5-5
CDR3: CASSSGQGPRSYGYTF

length: 16
J: TRBJ1-2
D: TRBD1
V: TRBV5-1
CDR3: CASSLGPGGQTYGYTF

length: 13
J: TRBJ2-5
D: TRBD2
V: TRBV3-1
CDR3: CASSQGLARTQYF

length: 15
J: TRBJ1-1
D: TRBD1
V: TRBV5-5
CDR3: CASSFSGQGNTEAFF

length: 15
J: TRBJ1-1
D: TRBD1
V: TRBV4-1
CDR3: CASSDQGVGNTEAFF

length: 15
J: TRBJ2-7
D: -
V: TRBV7-9
CDR3: CASRPLTGRTYEQYF

length: 16
J: TRBJ2-3
D: TRBD2
V: TRBV9
CDR3: CASSVEGGGPSDTQYF

length: 13
J: TRBJ1-1
D: -
V: TRBV7-9
CDR3: CASSLARKPEAFF

length: 13
J: TRBJ2-7
D: -
V: TRBV29-1
CDR3: CSVHQVGGYEQYF

length: 14
J: TRBJ2-7
D: TRBD2
V: TRBV29-1
CDR3: CSARLAGSPYEQYF

length: 15
J: TRBJ2-1
D: -
V: TRBV7-9
CDR3: CASSSPGFSYNEQFF

length: 14
J: TRBJ2-3
D: -
V: TRBV5-1
CDR3: CASSLWQIGDTQYF

length: 15
J: TRBJ2-6
D: -
V: TRBV19
CDR3: CASSTLLSGANVLTF

length: 15
J: TRBJ2-1
D: -
V: TRBV11-3
CDR3: CASSLGDSTYNEQFF

length: 15
J: TRBJ2-3
D: -
V: TRBV20-1
CDR3: CSVPARGLLTDTQYF

length: 15
J: TRBJ2-3
D: TRBD2
V: TRBV6-5
CDR3: CASSYSSGGEYTQYF

length: 13
J: TRBJ1-5
D: -
V: TRBV5-6
CDR3: CASSFQPNQPQHF

length: 15
J: TRBJ1-6
D: TRBD1
V: TRBV25-1
CDR3: CASSEYTGGNSPLHF

length: 14
J: TRBJ1-2
D: -
V: TRBV5-6
CDR3: CASSLVRGDDGYTF

length: 13
J: TRBJ2-3
D: -
V: TRBV5-1
CDR3: CASRSSGTDTQYF

length: 16
J: TRBJ2-3
D: TRBD1
V: TRBV7-3
CDR3: CASSLGQGAPTDTQYF

length: 14
J: TRBJ1-5
D: -
V: TRBV28
CDR3: CASSRDYSNQPQHF

length: 12
J: TRBJ1-2
D: -
V: TRBV5-1
CDR3: CASSFGGSGYTF

length: 14
J: TRBJ2-2
D: -
V: TRBV20-1
CDR3: CSARDGVNTGELFF

length: 14
J: TRBJ2-1
D: TRBD1
V: TRBV7-8
CDR3: CASSARDRGNEQFF

length: 15
J: TRBJ2-2
D: -
V: TRBV27
CDR3: CASSFEISGTGELFF

length: 12
J: TRBJ2-1
D: -
V: TRBV12-3/TRBV12-4
CDR3: CASSLALGEQFF

length: 15
J: TRBJ2-4
D: TRBD1
V: TRBV23-1
CDR3: CASSPDRGLNHIQYF

length: 14
J: TRBJ1-2
D: -
V: TRBV12-3/TRBV12-4
CDR3: CASSLVGSGISYTF

length: 15
J: TRBJ1-2
D: -
V: TRBV4-3
CDR3: CASSQNREEAYGYTF

length: 17
J: TRBJ2-1
D: TRBD1
V: TRBV12-3/TRBV12-4
CDR3: CASSLGYRGHSFDEQFF

length: 16
J: TRBJ2-1
D: TRBD2
V: TRBV4-1
CDR3: CASSQGPGLAYNEQFF

length: 14
J: TRBJ2-3
D: -
V: TRBV10-3
CDR3: CAISESGLADTQYF

length: 13
J: TRBJ2-1
D: -
V: TRBV30
CDR3: CAWKDPEPNEQFF

length: 16
J: TRBJ2-2
D: -
V: TRBV6-1
CDR3: CASTPRGGELTGELFF

length: 15
J: TRBJ1-6
D: TRBD1
V: TRBV20-1
CDR3: CSASRSPTGNSPLHF